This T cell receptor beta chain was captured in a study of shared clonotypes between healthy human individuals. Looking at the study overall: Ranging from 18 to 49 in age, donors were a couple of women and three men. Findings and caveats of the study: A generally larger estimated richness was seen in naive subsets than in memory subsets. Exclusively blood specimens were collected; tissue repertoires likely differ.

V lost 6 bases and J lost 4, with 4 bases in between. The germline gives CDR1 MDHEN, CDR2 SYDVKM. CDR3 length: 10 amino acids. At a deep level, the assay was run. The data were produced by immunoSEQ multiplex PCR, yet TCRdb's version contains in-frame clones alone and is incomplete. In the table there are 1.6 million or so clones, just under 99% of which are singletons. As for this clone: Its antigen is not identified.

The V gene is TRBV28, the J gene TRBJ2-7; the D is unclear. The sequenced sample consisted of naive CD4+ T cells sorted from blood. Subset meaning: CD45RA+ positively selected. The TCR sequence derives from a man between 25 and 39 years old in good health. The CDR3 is CASRRYEQYF. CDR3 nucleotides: TGTGCCAGCAGACGATACGAGCAGTACTTC.